This T cell receptor (beta chain) was sequenced during a study of regulatory T cells in long-lasting Graves disease listed by TCRdb under 2021. Regarding the complete study: Antithyroid drugs had been taken for less than 3 months by newly diagnosed Graves' disease patients. A total of around 35 samples underwent TCR sequencing: about 13 from persistent and around 20 from newly diagnosed Graves' disease patients. The study was conducted in China and was registered as a clinical trial. This study used TCR sequencing and RNA sequencing of peripheral blood to compare persistent Graves' disease patients against newly diagnosed Graves' disease patients.

Libraries were made using multiplex PCR. Sequencing used an Illumina HiSeq 4000. TCR beta libraries were built with iRepertoire HTBI primers and Arm-PCR amplification of CDR3 regions. PCR products were gel purified before sequencing. From the authors' description of their analysis: Gene usage analysis of CDR3 amino acid clonotypes relied on the 55 to 80 TRBV and fewer than 15 TRBJ segments identified across samples. COPE and FqMerger were used to merge the filtered high-quality paired reads into contigs. Contigs were aligned with BLAST to IMGT TRBV, TRBD and TRBJ reference genes, and CDR3 was defined per IMGT. Highly expanded clones were defined as clonotypes with a frequency above 0.1%. Shannon entropy was used to measure repertoire diversity, and the Gini coefficient was used to measure V-J evenness. A clonotype was considered public if more than one individual shared it. TCRdb took the public reads, trimmed them with fastp at Q25, ran MiXCR for clone calling and kept in-frame beta chains. Rows with a matching CDR3 protein are joined into one entry that keeps the most common DNA and genes. The V and J calls follow TCRdb's processing rather than the paper's. The sample has approximately 310,000 distinct CDR3 sequences on record, roughly 18% of them singletons. Clones ranked in the top ten supply around 36% of the sample.

Overall study outcomes, separate from this receptor: Only the TCR beta chain was sequenced and analyzed. Persistent patients shared more public clonotypes among themselves (2,741) than newly diagnosed patients did (more than 850). Persistent Graves' disease patients showed lower TCR Shannon entropy and fewer highly expanded clones than newly diagnosed patients, suggesting clonal expansion. Because the primary lesion, thyroid tissue, could not be accessed, the study looked at peripheral blood alone. The authors acknowledged the small sample size as a limitation that may reduce accuracy. TRBV28, TRBJ1-2 and TRBJ2-5 were preferentially used in persistent disease, while TRBV20-1 and TRBJ2-1 were favored in newly diagnosed disease.

Cut back by 9 bases and 10 bases, the V and J ends lie 13 bases apart. The CDR3 starts with the cysteine, ends with the phenylalanine, and has 11 residues. Of all the DNA, just the CDR3 is kept, 33 bases in frame from base 1. CDR1 MNHEY and CDR2 SMNVEV are derived from the germline V gene (reference sequence). The label giving this sample's time point can be read as: newly diagnosed GD, antithyroid drugs for less than 3 months. For both TCR sequencing and RNA sequencing, RNA was extracted from PBMCs using TRIzol. The diagnosis of Graves' disease was made according to American Thyroid Association guidelines. The patients came from an endocrinology department in Xi'an, China. From each patient, roughly 9 milliliters of peripheral blood was collected into an EDTA anticoagulant tube. PBMCs were isolated by Ficoll Paque Plus density gradient separation without further T cell sorting. An Agilent 2100 Bioanalyzer and agarose gel were used to assess RNA quality, and a NanoDrop 2000 was used to measure RNA concentration.

This clonotype was counted ten times or more. Its binding antigen is unknown. No much larger clone is present one base from it, and per-base qualities are unavailable. The input for sequencing was peripheral blood mononuclear cells (PBMCs), taken at new diagnosis, from a patient treated with antithyroid drugs. This receptor was taken from a female donor with Graves disease. The rearrangement joined TRBV27 to TRBJ1-5, with the D gene not clear enough to name. The CDR3 in this case is CARQLISPQHF. The DNA sequence is as follows: TGTGCCAGACAATTGATAAGTCCCCAGCATTTT.